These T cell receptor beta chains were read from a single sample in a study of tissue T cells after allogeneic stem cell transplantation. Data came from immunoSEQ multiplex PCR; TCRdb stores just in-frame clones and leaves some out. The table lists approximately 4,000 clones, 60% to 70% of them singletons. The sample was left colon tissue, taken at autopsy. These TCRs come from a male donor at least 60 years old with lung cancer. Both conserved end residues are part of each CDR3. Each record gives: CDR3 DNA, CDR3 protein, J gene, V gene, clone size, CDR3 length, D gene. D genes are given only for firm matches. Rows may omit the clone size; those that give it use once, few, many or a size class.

CDR3 DNA: TGCGCCAGCAGCCAAGATCGGACGAACACTGAAGCTTTCTTT
CDR3 protein: CASSQDRTNTEAFF
J gene: TRBJ1-1
V gene: TRBV4-3
clone size: NA
CDR3 length: 14
D gene: NA

CDR3 DNA: TGTGCCACCAGTGACAGACTAGATTCCTACGAGCAGTACTTC
CDR3 protein: CATSDRLDSYEQYF
J gene: TRBJ2-7
V gene: TRBV24-1
clone size: NA
CDR3 length: 14
D gene: NA

CDR3 DNA: TGTGCCAGCAGCTTGGGGGGTTCAGGGGAGCTGTTTTTT
CDR3 protein: CASSLGGSGELFF
J gene: TRBJ2-2
V gene: TRBV5-6
clone size: NA
CDR3 length: 13
D gene: NA

CDR3 DNA: TGTGCCAGCTCACGATCAGATACCTCTGGCTACACCTTC
CDR3 protein: CASSRSDTSGYTF
J gene: TRBJ1-2
V gene: TRBV18
clone size: NA
CDR3 length: 13
D gene: NA

CDR3 DNA: TGCGCCAGCAGCGTTGGACTAGGGGACGAGCAGTACTTC
CDR3 protein: CASSVGLGDEQYF
J gene: TRBJ2-7
V gene: TRBV5-1
clone size: NA
CDR3 length: 13
D gene: TRBD2

CDR3 DNA: TGTGCCAGCAGCCCCCGGAGAGATCAGCCCCAGCATTTT
CDR3 protein: CASSPRRDQPQHF
J gene: TRBJ1-5
V gene: TRBV7-2
clone size: NA
CDR3 length: 13
D gene: NA

CDR3 DNA: TGTGCCAGCTCACCGGGGGGGCAAGGTGAAAAACTGTTTTTT
CDR3 protein: CASSPGGQGEKLFF
J gene: TRBJ1-4
V gene: TRBV18
clone size: few
CDR3 length: 14
D gene: NA

CDR3 DNA: TGCAGCGCCCAAGAGAACACAGATACGCAGTATTTT
CDR3 protein: CSAQENTDTQYF
J gene: TRBJ2-3
V gene: TRBV29-1
clone size: NA
CDR3 length: 12
D gene: NA

CDR3 DNA: TGTGCCAGCAGCCCGAGCAGGGGCTTTCCTTACGAGCAGTACTTC
CDR3 protein: CASSPSRGFPYEQYF
J gene: TRBJ2-7
V gene: TRBV7-6
clone size: NA
CDR3 length: 15
D gene: NA

CDR3 DNA: TGTGCCATCACCCTTGGGGGGGCGAACACCGGGGAGCTGTTTTTT
CDR3 protein: CAITLGGANTGELFF
J gene: TRBJ2-2
V gene: TRBV10-3
clone size: NA
CDR3 length: 15
D gene: TRBD2

CDR3 DNA: TGTGCCAGCAGCCTCACCCAGAACGAACTTACAGATACGCAGTATTTT
CDR3 protein: CASSLTQNELTDTQYF
J gene: TRBJ2-3
V gene: TRBV21-1
clone size: NA
CDR3 length: 16
D gene: NA

CDR3 DNA: TGTGCCTGGAGCCCCGTGGGAGTCCGAACTAATGAAAAACTGTTTTTT
CDR3 protein: CAWSPVGVRTNEKLFF
J gene: TRBJ1-4
V gene: TRBV30
clone size: NA
CDR3 length: 16
D gene: NA

CDR3 DNA: TGTGCCAGTTACCAGGGGCTAGCGGGAGATAAAAGCCCCGAGCAGTACTTC
CDR3 protein: CASYQGLAGDKSPEQYF
J gene: TRBJ2-7
V gene: TRBV19
clone size: NA
CDR3 length: 17
D gene: TRBD2

CDR3 DNA: TGTGCCAGCAGTGATCTTGGGGGGACAGATACGCAGTATTTT
CDR3 protein: CASSDLGGTDTQYF
J gene: TRBJ2-3
V gene: TRBV6-1
clone size: NA
CDR3 length: 14
D gene: NA

CDR3 DNA: TGTGCCATCAACATGGGGCAAAACCGGGCAGATACGCAGTATTTT
CDR3 protein: CAINMGQNRADTQYF
J gene: TRBJ2-3
V gene: TRBV10-3
clone size: NA
CDR3 length: 15
D gene: NA

CDR3 DNA: TGCGCCAGCAGCCAAGATCTCCCAGGGAACAATTCACCCCTCCACTTT
CDR3 protein: CASSQDLPGNNSPLHF
J gene: TRBJ1-6
V gene: TRBV4-3
clone size: once
CDR3 length: 16
D gene: NA

CDR3 DNA: TGTGCCAGTAGTATTTTGAGGGGTTCGAACGACGGGGAGCTGTTTTTT
CDR3 protein: CASSILRGSNDGELFF
J gene: TRBJ2-2
V gene: TRBV19
clone size: NA
CDR3 length: 16
D gene: NA

CDR3 DNA: TGTGCCAGCAGTGAACAGCCGAACACCGGGGAGCTGTTTTTT
CDR3 protein: CASSEQPNTGELFF
J gene: TRBJ2-2
V gene: TRBV6-1
clone size: NA
CDR3 length: 14
D gene: NA

CDR3 DNA: TGTGCCAGCAGCTTGGGGACAGGGCATAGCAATCAGCCCCAGCATTTT
CDR3 protein: CASSLGTGHSNQPQHF
J gene: TRBJ1-5
V gene: TRBV7-9
clone size: NA
CDR3 length: 16
D gene: TRBD1

CDR3 DNA: TGTGCCAGCAGCTCCTCACAGGGTCAGATCGGGGAGACCCAGTACTTC
CDR3 protein: CASSSSQGQIGETQYF
J gene: TRBJ2-5
V gene: TRBV11-2
clone size: NA
CDR3 length: 16
D gene: NA

CDR3 DNA: TGTGCCACCAGTGGAGTAGCGGGAGACACCACCGGGGAGCTGTTTTTT
CDR3 protein: CATSGVAGDTTGELFF
J gene: TRBJ2-2
V gene: TRBV24-1
clone size: NA
CDR3 length: 16
D gene: TRBD2

CDR3 DNA: TGTGCCAGCAGTTTAAGGCTAGCGGGCGAGCAGTACTTC
CDR3 protein: CASSLRLAGEQYF
J gene: TRBJ2-7
V gene: TRBV28
clone size: NA
CDR3 length: 13
D gene: TRBD2

CDR3 DNA: TGTGCCAGCAGTTATTCAGAGAATCAGCCCCAGCATTTT
CDR3 protein: CASSYSENQPQHF
J gene: TRBJ1-5
V gene: TRBV6-2/TRBV6-3
clone size: NA
CDR3 length: 13
D gene: NA

CDR3 DNA: TGTGCCTGGAGAAGGTTTCCCCTTAACTATGGCTACACCTTC
CDR3 protein: CAWRRFPLNYGYTF
J gene: TRBJ1-2
V gene: TRBV30
clone size: once
CDR3 length: 14
D gene: NA

CDR3 DNA: TGCGCCAGCAGCTTGGCCAGGGTTAGCACAGATACGCAGTATTTT
CDR3 protein: CASSLARVSTDTQYF
J gene: TRBJ2-3
V gene: TRBV5-1
clone size: NA
CDR3 length: 15
D gene: NA

CDR3 DNA: TGTGCCAGCAGTAACTCGCAAAACTATGGCTACACCTTC
CDR3 protein: CASSNSQNYGYTF
J gene: TRBJ1-2
V gene: TRBV12-3/TRBV12-4
clone size: large
CDR3 length: 13
D gene: NA

CDR3 DNA: TGCAGCGTTGGGGAGGACAGAGGGCAGCCCCAGCATTTT
CDR3 protein: CSVGEDRGQPQHF
J gene: TRBJ1-5
V gene: TRBV29-1
clone size: NA
CDR3 length: 13
D gene: NA

CDR3 DNA: TGTGCCACCAGCAGAGATGTAGTTTCCAATGAGCAGTTCTTC
CDR3 protein: CATSRDVVSNEQFF
J gene: TRBJ2-1
V gene: TRBV15
clone size: NA
CDR3 length: 14
D gene: NA

CDR3 DNA: TGCGCCAGCAGTCGGGCCCTTATCTACGAGCAGTACTTC
CDR3 protein: CASSRALIYEQYF
J gene: TRBJ2-7
V gene: TRBV10-2
clone size: NA
CDR3 length: 13
D gene: NA

CDR3 DNA: TGTGCCAGCAGCTTAGCCGGGACAGGGAGTGAGCAGTTCTTC
CDR3 protein: CASSLAGTGSEQFF
J gene: TRBJ2-1
V gene: TRBV11-2
clone size: NA
CDR3 length: 14
D gene: TRBD1

CDR3 DNA: TGTGCCAGCAGGGGGGGACAGGCGGAAGCTTTCTTT
CDR3 protein: CASRGGQAEAFF
J gene: TRBJ1-1
V gene: TRBV12-3/TRBV12-4
clone size: NA
CDR3 length: 12
D gene: TRBD1

CDR3 DNA: TGTGCCAGCAGAGGAACTAGCGGGGAGGCCAAAAACATTCAGTACTTC
CDR3 protein: CASRGTSGEAKNIQYF
J gene: TRBJ2-4
V gene: TRBV7-9
clone size: NA
CDR3 length: 16
D gene: TRBD2

CDR3 DNA: TGTGCCTGGGGGAGCGCGTCTGGAAACACCATATATTTT
CDR3 protein: CAWGSASGNTIYF
J gene: TRBJ1-3
V gene: TRBV30
clone size: few
CDR3 length: 13
D gene: NA

CDR3 DNA: TGTGCCAGCAGTTTATCCTCCGACAGTGCGTGGGCAGATACGCAGTATTTT
CDR3 protein: CASSLSSDSAWADTQYF
J gene: TRBJ2-3
V gene: TRBV27
clone size: once
CDR3 length: 17
D gene: NA

CDR3 DNA: TGTGCCAGCACAGGCCTCCGGGGTACGCAGTATTTT
CDR3 protein: CASTGLRGTQYF
J gene: TRBJ2-3
V gene: TRBV28
clone size: NA
CDR3 length: 12
D gene: NA

CDR3 DNA: TGTGCCACCAGCTGGGGGGTCGGCAATCAGCCCCAGCATTTT
CDR3 protein: CATSWGVGNQPQHF
J gene: TRBJ1-5
V gene: TRBV15
clone size: NA
CDR3 length: 14
D gene: NA

CDR3 DNA: TGTGCCACCAGTGATCCCCAGGGGAACACAGATACGCAGTATTTT
CDR3 protein: CATSDPQGNTDTQYF
J gene: TRBJ2-3
V gene: TRBV24-1
clone size: few
CDR3 length: 15
D gene: NA

CDR3 DNA: TGTGCCAGCAGCTTAATGGGGGGGTCTAACTATGGCTACACCTTC
CDR3 protein: CASSLMGGSNYGYTF
J gene: TRBJ1-2
V gene: TRBV7-8
clone size: NA
CDR3 length: 15
D gene: NA

CDR3 DNA: TGTGCCAGTAGTATCCAGGGACGGCTCGCCTACGAGCAGTACTTC
CDR3 protein: CASSIQGRLAYEQYF
J gene: TRBJ2-7
V gene: TRBV19
clone size: medium-sized
CDR3 length: 15
D gene: NA

CDR3 DNA: TGTGCCAGCAGTTTCAGCCAGTTGGGAACCGGGGAGCTGTTTTTT
CDR3 protein: CASSFSQLGTGELFF
J gene: TRBJ2-2
V gene: TRBV27
clone size: NA
CDR3 length: 15
D gene: NA

CDR3 DNA: TGTGCCTGGAGTACCGGGGGGGTCGGACAGGGGATCGAGTCCTATAATTCACCCCTCCACTTT
CDR3 protein: CAWSTGGVGQGIESYNSPLHF
J gene: TRBJ1-6
V gene: TRBV30
clone size: few
CDR3 length: 21
D gene: TRBD1

CDR3 DNA: TGTGCCAGCAGCGTAGTGGGGGTGGGCACCGGGGAGCTGTTTTTT
CDR3 protein: CASSVVGVGTGELFF
J gene: TRBJ2-2
V gene: TRBV9
clone size: NA
CDR3 length: 15
D gene: NA

CDR3 DNA: TGTACCAGCAGTTTATTCCCAGTAGGAAACACCATATATTTT
CDR3 protein: CTSSLFPVGNTIYF
J gene: TRBJ1-3
V gene: TRBV27
clone size: NA
CDR3 length: 14
D gene: NA

CDR3 DNA: TGTGCCAGTAGTACCTCCACGAGGGGCCGTTCACCCCTCCACTTT
CDR3 protein: CASSTSTRGRSPLHF
J gene: TRBJ1-6
V gene: TRBV19
clone size: NA
CDR3 length: 15
D gene: NA

CDR3 DNA: TGTGCCAGCAGCCAAACTCTGCGGAACACTGAAGCTTTCTTT
CDR3 protein: CASSQTLRNTEAFF
J gene: TRBJ1-1
V gene: TRBV14
clone size: NA
CDR3 length: 14
D gene: NA

CDR3 DNA: TGTGCCAGCAGTAGAGGAACAGAAACCTACGAGCAGTACTTC
CDR3 protein: CASSRGTETYEQYF
J gene: TRBJ2-7
V gene: TRBV27
clone size: NA
CDR3 length: 14
D gene: NA

CDR3 DNA: TGTGCCAGCTCACTGGTAGCGGGCACAGATACGCAGTATTTT
CDR3 protein: CASSLVAGTDTQYF
J gene: TRBJ2-3
V gene: TRBV18
clone size: NA
CDR3 length: 14
D gene: NA

CDR3 DNA: TGTGCCATCAGTCGGGACAGGAACTACGAGCAGTACTTC
CDR3 protein: CAISRDRNYEQYF
J gene: TRBJ2-7
V gene: TRBV10-3
clone size: NA
CDR3 length: 13
D gene: TRBD1

CDR3 DNA: TGTGCCAGCAGCTCGCAAGAAGGCCGGGGATATACGCAGTATTTT
CDR3 protein: CASSSQEGRGYTQYF
J gene: TRBJ2-3
V gene: TRBV7-6
clone size: NA
CDR3 length: 15
D gene: NA

CDR3 DNA: TGTGCCATCAGTGAGTCGTCGCCCTACGAGCAGTACTTC
CDR3 protein: CAISESSPYEQYF
J gene: TRBJ2-7
V gene: TRBV10-3
clone size: NA
CDR3 length: 13
D gene: NA

CDR3 DNA: TGTGCCAGCAGTTACCCGCGGCAGGCCCCTGAAGCTTTCTTT
CDR3 protein: CASSYPRQAPEAFF
J gene: TRBJ1-1
V gene: TRBV6-2/TRBV6-3
clone size: NA
CDR3 length: 14
D gene: NA

CDR3 DNA: TGTGCCAGCAGTTTCAGGGAAGGGGGTGAAAAACTGTTTTTT
CDR3 protein: CASSFREGGEKLFF
J gene: TRBJ1-4
V gene: TRBV28
clone size: NA
CDR3 length: 14
D gene: NA

CDR3 DNA: TGTGCCAGCAGCTTAGGAGGCTCAGATACGCAGTATTTT
CDR3 protein: CASSLGGSDTQYF
J gene: TRBJ2-3
V gene: TRBV11-3
clone size: NA
CDR3 length: 13
D gene: NA